The 15 T cell receptor beta chains below were found in one sample sequenced in a study of shared T cell receptors in the human thymus. The table came from immunoSEQ multiplex PCR; TCRdb's copy has only in-frame clones and leaves some out. The sample carries some 720,000 clones, approximately 87% recorded once. In addition, the sample was reused for a study of human thymus T cells.

What was sequenced was thymocytes. These receptors were obtained from a boy in the first two years of life with a congenital heart defect.

The chain couples TRBV27 to TRBJ2-2, with TRBD2 matching over 7 bases. Germline trimming cut 1 base from V and 6 bases from J; bases unmatched to any gene: 2. Germline CDR1 MNHEY, CDR2 SMNVEV (reference sequence). The CDR3 is 14 residues long. CDR3 region: CASSLWGGSGELFF. The CDR3 nucleotides are TGTGCCAGCAGTTTATGGGGGGGGTCCGGGGAGCTGTTTTTT.

This clone was detected once. The V gene is TRBV10-1, the J gene TRBJ2-1, with 7 nucleotides matching TRBD2. Per the germline V gene, CDR1 is WNHNN and CDR2 is SYGVQD (reference sequence). The CDR3 runs to 16 residues. V was pared by 0 bases and J by 0 bases, with 2 bases of the junction left unmatched. CDR3 DNA: TGCGCCAGCAGTGAGTCTAGCGGGTACTCCTACAATGAGCAGTTCTTC. It is translated as CASSESSGYSYNEQFF.

The genes are TRBV29-1 and TRBJ1-1, with D tentatively TRBD1 (6 bases). This CDR3 has 13 residues. V lost 7 bases, J lost 4 bases, and 16 bases lay in between. Germline CDR1 reads SQVTM; CDR2 reads ANQGSEA. The CDR3 region is CSDLQGRSTEAFF. In DNA form, the CDR3 reads TGCAGCGATTTACAGGGAAGGAGCACTGAAGCTTTCTTT. The full variable domain, in which reference TRBV29-1 and TRBJ1-1 provide the parts outside the CDR3, is SAVISQKPSRDICQRGTSLTIQCQVDSQVTMMFWYRQQPGQSLTLIATANQGSEATYESGFVIDKFPISRPNLTFSTLTVSNMSPEDSSIYLCSDLQGRSTEAFFGQGTRLTVV.

The rearrangement links TRBV5-1 to TRBJ2-2, with TRBD2 matching 14 bases. Germline values: CDR1 SGHRS, CDR2 YFSETQ. There are 20 residues in the CDR3. The trim removed 3 bases at V and 7 bases at J, leaving 17 bases unmatched. CDR3 loop: CASSSGGLGTSGRMGGELFF. Written as DNA, the CDR3 is TGCGCCAGCAGCTCAGGGGGACTCGGGACTAGCGGGAGAATGGGCGGGGAGCTGTTTTTT.

The sample holds one count of this clone. The chain joins TRBV4-3 to TRBJ2-1; 10 positions match TRBD2. V shed 0 bases and J 6 bases; nucleotides not matched to a gene: 5. The germline CDR1 and CDR2 sequences are LGHNA and YSLEER. The CDR3 has 16 amino acids. The CDR3 loop reads CASSQDRGLAVNEQFF. CDR3 nucleotide sequence: TGCGCCAGCAGCCAAGATCGAGGACTAGCGGTCAATGAGCAGTTCTTC.

V is TRBV11-3 and J is TRBJ2-1; 9 positions match TRBD2. The CDR3 contains 15 residues. CDR1 is SGHNT, CDR2 YENEEA, per germline. V dropped 4 bases and J dropped 6; count of bases not matched to a gene: 7. The CDR3 is CASSYGGRGTNEQFF. For the CDR3, the DNA is TGTGCCAGCAGCTATGGCGGGAGGGGGACCAATGAGCAGTTCTTC.

This chain uses TRBV4-2 with TRBJ1-3; 12 bases line up with TRBD1. The CDR3 spans 17 residues. V gave up 4 bases and J gave up 6 bases; unmatched junction bases: 10. CDR1 and CDR2 (germline): LGHNA, YNFKEQ. The CDR3 reads CASSPRPGQGAENTIYF. The CDR3 DNA is TGTGCCAGCAGCCCGAGACCGGGACAGGGGGCTGAAAACACCATATATTTT.

The V gene is TRBV4-2, the J gene TRBJ1-4; D not resolved. The CDR3 loop spans 14 amino acids. With 3 bases removed from V and 0 bases from J, the gap between germline ends came to 5 bases. Germline-derived CDR1 and CDR2 are LGHNA and YNFKEQ. The CDR3 region is CASSQEATNEKLFF. CDR3 DNA: TGTGCCAGCAGCCAGGAGGCAACTAATGAAAAACTGTTTTTT.

The chain recombines TRBV6-5 with TRBJ2-7; TRBD1 aligns across 8 bases. CDR1 is MNHEY and CDR2 is SVGAGI in the germline V gene. The CDR3 spans 15 residues. The ends lost 5 bases at V and 6 bases at J; junction bases unmatched: 12. CDR3 sequence (DNA): TGTGCCAGCAGTCCCACCGGACAGGGTCCAAGCGAGCAGTACTTC. It is translated as CASSPTGQGPSEQYF.

This clone was observed once. V usage is TRBV4-1 and J usage is TRBJ2-3; TRBD2 might be the D (6 bases). V lost 3 bases to trimming and J lost 2 bases, with 18 bases between them. CDR3 length: 17 amino acids. Looked up from germline, CDR1 is MGHRA and CDR2 is YSYEKL. CDR3 DNA: TGCGCCAGCAGCCATCTTAGACCCGGGAGAGTCACAGATACGCAGTATTTT. As protein: CASSHLRPGRVTDTQYF.

The chain couples TRBV18 to TRBJ2-6; 7 positions agree with TRBD1. The CDR3 covers 15 residues. V dropped 5 bases and J dropped 1; count of bases not matched to a gene: 2. In germline, CDR1 is KGHSH, CDR2 LQKENI. The CDR3: CASSRQGSGANVLTF. As DNA, the CDR3 is TGTGCCAGCTCAAGACAGGGATCTGGGGCCAACGTCCTGACTTTC.

The V gene is TRBV5-6, the J gene TRBJ1-2; D call uncertain. CDR1 is SGHDT and CDR2 is YYEEEE in the germline V gene. V was trimmed by 3 bases and J by 5 bases, leaving 11 bases between them. The CDR3 consists of 13 residues. In DNA, the CDR3 is TGTGCCAGCAGCTCACGCGAGATTTATGGCTACACCTTC. This encodes CASSSREIYGYTF.

CDR3 coding DNA: TGTGCCAGCAGCTTAAGGCAGGGCTATGAAAAACTGTTTTTT. Translation: CASSLRQGYEKLFF. The gene calls are TRBV7-6 and TRBJ1-4; perhaps TRBD1 as D (5 bases). This CDR3 region has 14 residues. Deletions cut 2 bases from V and 6 bases from J, with 10 bases between. From germline, CDR1 is SGHVS and CDR2 FNYEAQ.

The genes are TRBV5-4 and TRBJ2-2; the match to TRBD2 covers 10 bases. The trim removed 9 bases at V and 5 bases at J, leaving 22 bases unmatched. Germline CDR1 and CDR2: SGHNT and YYREEE (reference sequence). The CDR3 covers 19 residues. CDR3 bases: TGTGCCATAACTACTCTAGAGGGGCTAGCGGGAGTAGGAACCGGGGAGCTGTTTTTT. Translated, it gives CAITTLEGLAGVGTGELFF. The full variable domain, with the rest looked up from reference TRBV5-4 and TRBJ2-2, is ETGVTQSPTHLIKTRGQQVTLRCSSQSGHNTVSWYQQALGQGPQFIFQYYREEENGRGNFPPRFSGLQFPNYSSELNVNALELDDSALYLCAITTLEGLAGVGTGELFFGEGSRLTVL.

V and J are TRBV5-1 and TRBJ2-7; TRBD2 might be the D (6 bases). The CDR3 totals 15 residues. The germline V gene has CDR1 SGHRS and CDR2 YFSETQ. Trimming pared 3 bases from V and 1 base from J, leaving 14 bases between. The DNA of the CDR3 is TGCGCCAGCAGCTGCCGGCCCGGAGGGTCCTACGAGCAGTACTTC. Translation: CASSCRPGGSYEQYF. The whole variable domain, remainder taken from reference TRBV5-1 and TRBJ2-7, is KAGVTQTPRYLIKTRGQQVTLSCSPISGHRSVSWYQQTPGQGLQFLFEYFSETQRNKGNFPGRFSGRQFSNSRSEMNVSTLELGDSALYLCASSCRPGGSYEQYFGPGTRLTVT.